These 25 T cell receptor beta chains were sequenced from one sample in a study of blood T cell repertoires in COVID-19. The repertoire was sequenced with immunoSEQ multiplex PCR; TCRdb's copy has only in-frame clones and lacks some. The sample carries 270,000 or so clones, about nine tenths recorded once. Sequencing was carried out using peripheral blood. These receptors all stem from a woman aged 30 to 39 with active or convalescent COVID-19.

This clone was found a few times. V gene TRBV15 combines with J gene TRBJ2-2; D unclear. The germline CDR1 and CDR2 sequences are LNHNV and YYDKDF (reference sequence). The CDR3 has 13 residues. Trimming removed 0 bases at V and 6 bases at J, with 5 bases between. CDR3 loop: CATSRDQAGELFF. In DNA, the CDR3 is TGTGCCACCAGCAGAGATCAGGCCGGGGAGCTGTTTTTT.

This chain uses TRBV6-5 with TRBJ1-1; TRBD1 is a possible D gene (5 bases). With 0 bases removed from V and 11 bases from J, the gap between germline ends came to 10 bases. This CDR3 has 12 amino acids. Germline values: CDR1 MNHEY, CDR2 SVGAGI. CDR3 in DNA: TGTGCCAGCAGTTACTCGGGGGGTTCGGCTTTCTTT. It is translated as CASSYSGGSAFF.

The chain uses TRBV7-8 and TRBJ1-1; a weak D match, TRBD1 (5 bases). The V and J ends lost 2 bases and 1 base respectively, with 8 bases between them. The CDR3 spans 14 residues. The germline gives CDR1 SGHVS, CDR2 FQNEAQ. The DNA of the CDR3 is TGTGCCAGCAGCTTACAGGGCTCGAACACTGAAGCTTTCTTT. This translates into CASSLQGSNTEAFF.

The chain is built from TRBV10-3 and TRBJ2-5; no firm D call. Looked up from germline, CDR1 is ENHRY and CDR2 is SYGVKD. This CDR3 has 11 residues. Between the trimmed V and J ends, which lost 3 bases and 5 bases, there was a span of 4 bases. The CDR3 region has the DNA TGTGCCATCAGTGAACGGGAGACCCAGTACTTC. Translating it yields CAISERETQYF.

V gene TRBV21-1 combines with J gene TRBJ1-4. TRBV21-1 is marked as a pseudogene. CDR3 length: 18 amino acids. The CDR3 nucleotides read TGTGCCAGCAGCAAACGGGAGCACGCGGCGCTCCTTAATGAAAAACTGTTTTTT. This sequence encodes CASSKREHAALLNEKLFF.

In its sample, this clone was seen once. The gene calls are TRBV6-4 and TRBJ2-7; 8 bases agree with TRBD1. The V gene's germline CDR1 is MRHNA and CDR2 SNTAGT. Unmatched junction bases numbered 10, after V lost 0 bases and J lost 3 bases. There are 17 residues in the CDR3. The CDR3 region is CASSDSKGDRYNYEQYF. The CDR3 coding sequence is TGTGCCAGCAGTGACTCGAAGGGGGACAGGTACAACTACGAGCAGTACTTC.

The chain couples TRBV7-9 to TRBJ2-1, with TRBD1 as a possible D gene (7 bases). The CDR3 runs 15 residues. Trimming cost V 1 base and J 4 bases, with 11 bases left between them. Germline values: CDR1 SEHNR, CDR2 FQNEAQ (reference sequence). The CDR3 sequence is CASSLDQGGYNEQFF. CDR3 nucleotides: TGTGCCAGCAGCTTAGATCAGGGGGGTTACAATGAGCAGTTCTTC.

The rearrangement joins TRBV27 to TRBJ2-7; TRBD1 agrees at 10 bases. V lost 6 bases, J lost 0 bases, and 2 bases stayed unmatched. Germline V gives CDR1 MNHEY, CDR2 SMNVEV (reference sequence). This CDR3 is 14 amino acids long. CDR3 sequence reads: CASRGTGDSYEQYF. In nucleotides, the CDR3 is TGTGCCAGCAGGGGGACAGGGGACTCCTACGAGCAGTACTTC.

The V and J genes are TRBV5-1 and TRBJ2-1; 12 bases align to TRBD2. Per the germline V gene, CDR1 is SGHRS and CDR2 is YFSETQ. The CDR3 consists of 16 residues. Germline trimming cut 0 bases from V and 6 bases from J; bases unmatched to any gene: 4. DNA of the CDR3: TGCGCCAGCAGCTTGGCGGCTAGCGGGGGGGCCAATGAGCAGTTCTTC. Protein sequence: CASSLAASGGANEQFF.

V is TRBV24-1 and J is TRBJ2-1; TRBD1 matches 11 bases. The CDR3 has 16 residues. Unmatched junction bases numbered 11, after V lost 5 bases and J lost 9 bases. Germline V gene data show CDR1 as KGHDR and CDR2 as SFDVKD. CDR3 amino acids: CATSVQKGQGVIEQFF. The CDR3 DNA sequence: TGTGCCACCAGTGTCCAGAAGGGACAGGGGGTGATTGAGCAGTTCTTC.

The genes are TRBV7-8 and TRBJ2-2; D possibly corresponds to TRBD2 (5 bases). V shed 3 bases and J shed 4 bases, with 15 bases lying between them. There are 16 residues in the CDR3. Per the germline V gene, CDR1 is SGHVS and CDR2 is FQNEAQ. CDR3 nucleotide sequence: TGTGCCAGCAGCTTGGGGTCGGGAAGCGGCACCGGGGAGCTGTTTTTT. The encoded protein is CASSLGSGSGTGELFF.

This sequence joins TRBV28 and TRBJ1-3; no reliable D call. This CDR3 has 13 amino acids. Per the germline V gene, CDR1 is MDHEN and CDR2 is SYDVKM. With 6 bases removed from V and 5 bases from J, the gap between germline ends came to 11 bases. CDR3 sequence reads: CASREAVRNTIYF. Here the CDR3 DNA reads TGTGCCAGCAGAGAAGCGGTGAGAAACACCATATATTTT.

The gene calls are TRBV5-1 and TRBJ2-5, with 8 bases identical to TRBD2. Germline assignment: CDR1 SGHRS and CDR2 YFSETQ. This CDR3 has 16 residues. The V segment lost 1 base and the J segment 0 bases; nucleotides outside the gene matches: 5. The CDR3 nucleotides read TGCGCCAGCAGCTTGTTCCCGGGGGGGTACCAAGAGACCCAGTACTTC. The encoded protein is CASSLFPGGYQETQYF.

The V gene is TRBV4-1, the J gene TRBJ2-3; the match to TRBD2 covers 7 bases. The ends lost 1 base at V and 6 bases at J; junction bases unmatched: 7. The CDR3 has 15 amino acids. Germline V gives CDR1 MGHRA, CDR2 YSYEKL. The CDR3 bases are TGCGCCAGCAGCCAAGTAACGGGGGGATCCGATACGCAGTATTTT. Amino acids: CASSQVTGGSDTQYF.

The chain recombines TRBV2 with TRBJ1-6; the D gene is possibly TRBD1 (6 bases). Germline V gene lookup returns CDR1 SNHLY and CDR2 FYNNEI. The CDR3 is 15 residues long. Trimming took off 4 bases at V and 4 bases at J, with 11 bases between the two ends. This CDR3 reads CASSGGPGYNSPLHF. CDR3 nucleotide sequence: TGTGCCAGCAGTGGGGGGCCAGGTTATAATTCACCCCTCCACTTT. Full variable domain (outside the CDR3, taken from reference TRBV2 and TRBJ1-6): EPEVTQTPSHQVTQMGQEVILRCVPISNHLYFYWYRQILGQKVEFLVSFYNNEISEKSEIFDDQFSVERPDGSNFTLKIRSTKLEDSAMYFCASSGGPGYNSPLHFGNGTRLTVT.

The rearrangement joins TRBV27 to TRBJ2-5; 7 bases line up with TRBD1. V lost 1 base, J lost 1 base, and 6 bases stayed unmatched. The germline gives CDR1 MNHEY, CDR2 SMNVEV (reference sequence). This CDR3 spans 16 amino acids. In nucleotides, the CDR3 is TGTGCCAGCAGTTTATTAGGGACAGTAGTCCAAGAGACCCAGTACTTC. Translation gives CASSLLGTVVQETQYF.

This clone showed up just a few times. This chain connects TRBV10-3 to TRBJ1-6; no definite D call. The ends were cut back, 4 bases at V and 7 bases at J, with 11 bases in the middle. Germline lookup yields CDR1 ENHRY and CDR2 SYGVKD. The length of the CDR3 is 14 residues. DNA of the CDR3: TGTGCCATCAGTGTCCCGGGGTCGAATTCACCCCTCCACTTT. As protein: CAISVPGSNSPLHF.

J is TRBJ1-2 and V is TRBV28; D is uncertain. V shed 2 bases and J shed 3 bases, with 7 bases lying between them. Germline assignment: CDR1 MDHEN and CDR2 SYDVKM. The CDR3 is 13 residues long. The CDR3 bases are TGTGCCAGCAGTTTAAAGTCGGACTATGGCTACACCTTC. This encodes CASSLKSDYGYTF.

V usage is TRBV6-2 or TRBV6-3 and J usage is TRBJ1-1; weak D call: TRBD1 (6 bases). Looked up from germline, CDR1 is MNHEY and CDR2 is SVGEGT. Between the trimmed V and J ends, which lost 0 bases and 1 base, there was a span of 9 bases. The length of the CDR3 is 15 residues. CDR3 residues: CASSYSQGSNTEAFF. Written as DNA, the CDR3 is TGTGCCAGCAGTTACTCGCAGGGGTCGAACACTGAAGCTTTCTTT.

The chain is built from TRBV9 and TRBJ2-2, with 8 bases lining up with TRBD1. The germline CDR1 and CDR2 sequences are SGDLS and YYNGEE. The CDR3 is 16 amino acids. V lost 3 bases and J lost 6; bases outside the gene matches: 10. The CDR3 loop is CASSARTGFGAGELFF. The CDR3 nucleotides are TGTGCCAGCAGCGCCCGGACAGGGTTTGGGGCCGGGGAGCTGTTTTTT. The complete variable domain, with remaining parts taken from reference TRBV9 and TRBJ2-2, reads DSGVTQTPKHLITATGQRVTLRCSPRSGDLSVYWYQQSLDQGLQFLIQYYNGEERAKGNILERFSAQQFPDLHSELNLSSLELGDSALYFCASSARTGFGAGELFFGEGSRLTVL.

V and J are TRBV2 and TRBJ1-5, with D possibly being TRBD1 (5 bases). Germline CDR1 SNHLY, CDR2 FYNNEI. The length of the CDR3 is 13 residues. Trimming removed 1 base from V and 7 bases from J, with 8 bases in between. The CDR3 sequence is CASSEEGLQPQHF. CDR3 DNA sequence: TGTGCCAGCAGTGAAGAGGGACTCCAGCCCCAGCATTTT.

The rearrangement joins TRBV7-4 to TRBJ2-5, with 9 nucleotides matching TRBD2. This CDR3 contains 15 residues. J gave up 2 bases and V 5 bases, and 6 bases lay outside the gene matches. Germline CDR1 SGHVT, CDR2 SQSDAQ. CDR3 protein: CASSPPLAGQETQYF. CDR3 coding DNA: TGTGCCAGCAGCCCCCCACTAGCGGGTCAAGAGACCCAGTACTTC.

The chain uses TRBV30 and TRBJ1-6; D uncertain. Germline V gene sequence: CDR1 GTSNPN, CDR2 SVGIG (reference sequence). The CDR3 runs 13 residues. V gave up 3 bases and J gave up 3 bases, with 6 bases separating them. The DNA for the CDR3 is TGTGCCTGGAGCCGGGACTATAATTCACCCCTCCACTTT. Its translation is CAWSRDYNSPLHF.

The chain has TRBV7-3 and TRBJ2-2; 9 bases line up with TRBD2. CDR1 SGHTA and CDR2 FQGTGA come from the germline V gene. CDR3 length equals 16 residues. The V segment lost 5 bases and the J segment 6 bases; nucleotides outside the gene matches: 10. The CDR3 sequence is CASSRSGGGAPGELFF. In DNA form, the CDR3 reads TGTGCCAGCAGCCGTTCTGGCGGGGGGGCTCCCGGGGAGCTGTTTTTT.

The CDR3 region has the DNA TGTGCCAGTAGTATAAGTGGCGGGGGGTTGAATACGCAGTATTTT. Encoded protein: CASSISGGGLNTQYF. The chain links TRBV19 to TRBJ2-3; 8 bases map to TRBD2. Germline-derived CDR1 and CDR2 are LNHDA and SQIVND (reference sequence). Trimming took 2 bases from V and 7 from J; bases not matched to a gene: 8. The CDR3 runs 15 residues.